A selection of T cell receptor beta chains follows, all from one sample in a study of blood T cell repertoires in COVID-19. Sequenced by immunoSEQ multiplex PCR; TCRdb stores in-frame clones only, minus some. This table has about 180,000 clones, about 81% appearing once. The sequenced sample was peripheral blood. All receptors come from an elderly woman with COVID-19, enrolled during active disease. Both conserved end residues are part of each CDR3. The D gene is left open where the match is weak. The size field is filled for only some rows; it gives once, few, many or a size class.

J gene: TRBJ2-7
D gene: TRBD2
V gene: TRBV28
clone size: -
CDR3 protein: CASRAGGASGVQSYEQYF
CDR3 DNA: TGTGCCAGCAGAGCTGGTGGGGCTAGCGGGGTACAAAGCTACGAGCAGTACTTC

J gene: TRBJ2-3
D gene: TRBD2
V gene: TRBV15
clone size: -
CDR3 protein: CATSRTLAESSDTQYF
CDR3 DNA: TGTGCCACCAGCAGAACCCTAGCGGAAAGTTCAGATACGCAGTATTTT

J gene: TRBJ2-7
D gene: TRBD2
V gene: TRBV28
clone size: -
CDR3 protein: CASSFLAGADRDEQYF
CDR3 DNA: TGTGCCAGCAGTTTTCTAGCGGGAGCAGATCGGGACGAGCAGTACTTC

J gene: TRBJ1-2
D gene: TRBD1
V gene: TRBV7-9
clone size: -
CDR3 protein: CASSFRTGAANYGYTF
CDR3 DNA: TGTGCCAGCAGCTTCCGGACAGGGGCAGCTAACTATGGCTACACCTTC

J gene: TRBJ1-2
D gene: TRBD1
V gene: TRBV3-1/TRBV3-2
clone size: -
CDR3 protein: CASSQTQGIYGYTF
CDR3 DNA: TGTGCCAGCAGCCAAACACAGGGGATTTATGGCTACACCTTC

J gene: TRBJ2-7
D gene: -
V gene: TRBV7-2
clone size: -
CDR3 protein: CASSFPSGVIYEQYF
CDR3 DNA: TGTGCCAGCAGCTTTCCCTCAGGGGTGATTTACGAGCAGTACTTC

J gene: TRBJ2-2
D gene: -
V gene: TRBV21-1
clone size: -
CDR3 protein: CASSKGGPGGGAGELFF
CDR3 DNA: TGTGCCAGCAGCAAAGGAGGCCCAGGTGGGGGGGCCGGGGAGCTGTTTTTT

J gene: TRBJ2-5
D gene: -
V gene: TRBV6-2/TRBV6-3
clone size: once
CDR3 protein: CASSYSGHFKSEETQYF
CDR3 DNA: TGTGCCAGCAGTTACTCGGGGCATTTCAAGTCCGAAGAGACCCAGTACTTC

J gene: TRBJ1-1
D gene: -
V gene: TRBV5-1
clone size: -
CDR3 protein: CASSLSLLGTEAFF
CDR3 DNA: TGCGCCAGCAGCTTGAGCCTACTCGGCACTGAAGCTTTCTTT

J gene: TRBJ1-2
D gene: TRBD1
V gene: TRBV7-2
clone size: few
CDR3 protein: CASTPGTGDGYTF
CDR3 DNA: TGTGCCAGCACCCCCGGGACAGGGGATGGCTACACCTTC

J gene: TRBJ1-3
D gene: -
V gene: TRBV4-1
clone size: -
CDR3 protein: CASSQDPGTGNTIYF
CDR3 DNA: TGCGCCAGCAGCCAAGATCCAGGGACTGGAAACACCATATATTTT

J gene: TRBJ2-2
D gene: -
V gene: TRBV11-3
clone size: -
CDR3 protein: CASSLTGLNTGELFF
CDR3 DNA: TGTGCCAGCAGCTTAACGGGTCTGAACACCGGGGAGCTGTTTTTT

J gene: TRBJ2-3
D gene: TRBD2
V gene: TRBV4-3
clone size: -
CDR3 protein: CASSLLLAGDTDTQYF
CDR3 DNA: TGCGCCAGCAGCCTACTCCTAGCGGGTGACACAGATACGCAGTATTTT

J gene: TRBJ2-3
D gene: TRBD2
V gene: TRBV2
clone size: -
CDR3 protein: CASSDLAGSTDTQYF
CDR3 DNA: TGTGCCAGCAGTGACCTAGCGGGTAGCACAGATACGCAGTATTTT

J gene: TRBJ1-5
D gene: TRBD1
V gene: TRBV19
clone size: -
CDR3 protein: CASSSERTGFQAQPQHF
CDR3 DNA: TGTGCCAGTAGTAGCGAACGGACAGGGTTCCAAGCTCAGCCCCAGCATTTT

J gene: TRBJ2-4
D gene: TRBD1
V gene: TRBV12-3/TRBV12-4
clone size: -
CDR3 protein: CASSSTTGGPRYF
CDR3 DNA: TGTGCCAGCAGTTCAACGACAGGGGGTCCGAGGTACTTC

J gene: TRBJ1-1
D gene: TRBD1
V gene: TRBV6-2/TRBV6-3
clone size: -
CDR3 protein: CASSYHRGNTEAFF
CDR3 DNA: TGTGCCAGCAGTTACCACAGGGGGAACACTGAAGCTTTCTTT

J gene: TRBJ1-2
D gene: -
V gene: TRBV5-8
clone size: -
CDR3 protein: CASSLRWGRVGDGYTF
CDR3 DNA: TGTGCCAGCAGCTTGAGGTGGGGCAGGGTAGGAGATGGCTACACCTTC

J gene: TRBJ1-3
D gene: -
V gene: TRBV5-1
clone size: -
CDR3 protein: CASTPDGGARNTIYF
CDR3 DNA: TGCGCCAGCACCCCTGACGGGGGTGCGAGAAACACCATATATTTT

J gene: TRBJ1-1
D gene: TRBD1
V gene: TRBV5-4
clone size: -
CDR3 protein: CASSWGTGAEAFF
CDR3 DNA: TGTGCCAGCAGCTGGGGGACAGGCGCTGAAGCTTTCTTT

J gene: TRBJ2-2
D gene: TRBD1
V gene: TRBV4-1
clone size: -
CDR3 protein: CASSPGGRGRDTGELFF
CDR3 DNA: TGCGCCAGCAGCCCCGGAGGTAGGGGGCGCGACACCGGGGAGCTGTTTTTT

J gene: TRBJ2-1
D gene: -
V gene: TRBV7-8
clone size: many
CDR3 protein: CASSSREHLWNEQFF
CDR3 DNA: TGTGCCAGCAGCTCCCGGGAGCACCTTTGGAATGAGCAGTTCTTC

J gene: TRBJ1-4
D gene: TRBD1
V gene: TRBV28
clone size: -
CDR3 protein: CASSLRIGGNFGPPGGGNEKLFF
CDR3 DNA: TGTGCCAGCAGTTTAAGGATAGGCGGAAATTTCGGACCTCCAGGGGGCGGTAATGAAAAACTGTTTTTT

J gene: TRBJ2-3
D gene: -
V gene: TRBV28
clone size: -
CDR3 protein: CASSSGSTDTQYF
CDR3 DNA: TGTGCCAGCTCCAGCGGGAGCACAGATACGCAGTATTTT

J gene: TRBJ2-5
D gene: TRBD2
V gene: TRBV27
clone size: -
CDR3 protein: CASSTPAGGEETQYF
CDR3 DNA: TGTGCCAGCAGCACACCAGCGGGGGGGGAAGAGACCCAGTACTTC

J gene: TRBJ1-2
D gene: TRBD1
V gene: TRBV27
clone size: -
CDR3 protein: CASSLGPHRGSNYGYTF
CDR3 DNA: TGTGCCAGCAGTTTAGGTCCCCACAGGGGATCTAACTATGGCTACACCTTC

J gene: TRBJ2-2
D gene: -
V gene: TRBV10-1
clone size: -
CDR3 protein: CASSESIQGNTGELFF
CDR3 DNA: TGCGCCAGCAGTGAGTCAATACAGGGGAACACCGGGGAGCTGTTTTTT

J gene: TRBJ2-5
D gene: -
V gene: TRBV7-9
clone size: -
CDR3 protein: CASSFRREETQYF
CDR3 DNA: TGTGCCAGCAGCTTTCGGAGGGAAGAGACCCAGTACTTC

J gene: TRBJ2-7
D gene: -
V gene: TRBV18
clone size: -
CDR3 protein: CASSGGKATYEQYF
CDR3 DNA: TGTGCCAGCTCGGGCGGGAAGGCCACCTACGAGCAGTACTTC

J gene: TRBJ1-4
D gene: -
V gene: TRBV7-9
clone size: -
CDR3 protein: CASSLGAGSGTLGKLFF
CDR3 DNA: TGTGCCAGCAGCTTAGGTGCGGGCAGCGGTACCTTGGGAAAACTGTTTTTT

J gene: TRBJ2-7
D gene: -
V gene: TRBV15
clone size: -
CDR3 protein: CATSRDGGGGAPSYEQYF
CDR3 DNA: TGTGCCACCAGCAGAGATGGCGGAGGCGGCGCCCCCTCCTACGAGCAGTACTTC

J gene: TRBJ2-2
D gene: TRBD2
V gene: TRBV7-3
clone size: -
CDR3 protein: CASSRLAGGPNTGELFF
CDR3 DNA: TGTGCCAGCAGCCGGCTAGCGGGGGGCCCGAACACCGGGGAGCTGTTTTTT

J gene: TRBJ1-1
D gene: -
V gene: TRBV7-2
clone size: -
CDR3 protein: CASSSHMNTEAFF
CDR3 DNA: TGTGCCAGCAGCTCGCACATGAACACTGAAGCTTTCTTT

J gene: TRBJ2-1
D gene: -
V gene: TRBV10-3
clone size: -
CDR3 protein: CAISDFEVEVSSYNEQFF
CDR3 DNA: TGTGCCATCAGTGACTTCGAGGTCGAAGTGAGCTCCTACAATGAGCAGTTCTTC

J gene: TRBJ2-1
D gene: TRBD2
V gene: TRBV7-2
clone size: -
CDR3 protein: CASSSGLANYNEQFF
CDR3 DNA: TGTGCCAGCAGCTCGGGACTAGCGAACTACAATGAGCAGTTCTTC

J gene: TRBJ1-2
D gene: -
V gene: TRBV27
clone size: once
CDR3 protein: CASSLTSGDLLYGYTF
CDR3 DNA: TGTGCCAGCAGTCTTACCTCGGGGGACTTATTGTATGGCTACACCTTC

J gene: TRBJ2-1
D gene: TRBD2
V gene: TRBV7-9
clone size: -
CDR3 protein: CASLGTSGRNEQFF
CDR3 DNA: TGTGCCAGTCTCGGGACTAGCGGGCGCAATGAGCAGTTCTTC

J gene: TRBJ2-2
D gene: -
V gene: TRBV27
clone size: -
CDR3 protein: CASKLLNTGELFF
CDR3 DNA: TGTGCCAGCAAGCTCCTGAACACCGGGGAGCTGTTTTTT

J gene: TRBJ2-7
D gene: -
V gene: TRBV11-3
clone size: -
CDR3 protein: CASSLDGGGYEQYF
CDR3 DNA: TGTGCCAGCAGCTTAGATGGGGGCGGTTACGAGCAGTACTTC

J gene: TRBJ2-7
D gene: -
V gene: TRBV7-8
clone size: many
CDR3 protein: CASSLPGSYEQYF
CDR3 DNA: TGTGCCAGCAGCTTGCCGGGGAGCTACGAGCAGTACTTC

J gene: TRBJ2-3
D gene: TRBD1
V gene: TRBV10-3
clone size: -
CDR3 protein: CAIRAGTGSDTQYF
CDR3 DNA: TGTGCCATCAGAGCCGGGACAGGGTCAGATACGCAGTATTTT

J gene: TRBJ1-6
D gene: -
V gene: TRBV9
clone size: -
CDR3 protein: CASSVFPGESPLHF
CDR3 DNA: TGTGCCAGCAGCGTATTTCCCGGGGAATCACCCCTCCACTTT